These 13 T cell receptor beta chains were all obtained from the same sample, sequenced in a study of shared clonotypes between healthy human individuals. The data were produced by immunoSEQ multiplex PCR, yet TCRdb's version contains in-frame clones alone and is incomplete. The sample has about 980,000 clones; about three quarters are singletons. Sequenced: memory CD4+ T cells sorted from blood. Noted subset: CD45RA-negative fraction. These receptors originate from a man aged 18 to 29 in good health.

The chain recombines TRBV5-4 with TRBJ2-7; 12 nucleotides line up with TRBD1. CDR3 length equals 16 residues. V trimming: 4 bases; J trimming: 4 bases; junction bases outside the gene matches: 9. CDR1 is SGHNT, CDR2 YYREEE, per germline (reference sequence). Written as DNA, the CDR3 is TGTGCCAGCAGCACCGGGACAGGGGGCGCGTTGTACGAGCAGTACTTC. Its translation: CASSTGTGGALYEQYF.

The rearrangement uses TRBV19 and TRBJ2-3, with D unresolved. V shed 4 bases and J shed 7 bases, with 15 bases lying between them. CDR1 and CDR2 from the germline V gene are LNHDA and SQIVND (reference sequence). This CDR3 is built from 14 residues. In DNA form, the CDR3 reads TGTGCCAGTAGTAATCTAGATAGGCGCAATACGCAGTATTTT. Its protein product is CASSNLDRRNTQYF.

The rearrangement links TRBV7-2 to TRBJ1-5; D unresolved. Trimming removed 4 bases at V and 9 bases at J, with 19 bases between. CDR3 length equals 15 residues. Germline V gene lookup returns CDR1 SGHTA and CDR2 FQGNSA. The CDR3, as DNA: TGTGCCAGCAGCTCCGGGTCGGTCTCCGGTCGGCCCCAGCATTTT. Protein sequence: CASSSGSVSGRPQHF.

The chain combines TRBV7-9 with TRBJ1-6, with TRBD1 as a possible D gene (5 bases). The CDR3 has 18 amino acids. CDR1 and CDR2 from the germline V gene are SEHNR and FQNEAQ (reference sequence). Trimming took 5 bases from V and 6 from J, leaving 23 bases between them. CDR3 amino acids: CASSGQERAGSLNSPLHF. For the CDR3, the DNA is TGTGCCAGCAGCGGCCAGGAGAGGGCAGGGTCCCTTAATTCACCCCTCCACTTT.

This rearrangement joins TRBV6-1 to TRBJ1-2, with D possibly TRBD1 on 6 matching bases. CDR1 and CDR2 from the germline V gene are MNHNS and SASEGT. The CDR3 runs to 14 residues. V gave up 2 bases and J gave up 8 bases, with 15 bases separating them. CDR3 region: CASSEPLGAQGYTF. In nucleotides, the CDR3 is TGTGCCAGCAGTGAACCGTTGGGGGCGCAGGGCTACACCTTC.

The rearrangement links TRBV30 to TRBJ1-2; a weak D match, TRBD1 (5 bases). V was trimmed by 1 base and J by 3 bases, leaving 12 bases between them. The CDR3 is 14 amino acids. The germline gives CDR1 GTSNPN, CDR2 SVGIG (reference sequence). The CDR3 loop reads CAWSALAGDYGYTF. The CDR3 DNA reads TGTGCCTGGAGTGCCCTAGCGGGGGACTATGGCTACACCTTC.

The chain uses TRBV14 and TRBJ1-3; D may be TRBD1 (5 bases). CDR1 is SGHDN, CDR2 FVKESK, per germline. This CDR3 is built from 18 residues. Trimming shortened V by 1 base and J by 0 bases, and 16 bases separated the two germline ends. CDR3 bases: TGTGCCAGCAGCCAAGCGTGGGGGAGAGGGACCTCTGGAAACACCATATATTTT. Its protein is CASSQAWGRGTSGNTIYF.

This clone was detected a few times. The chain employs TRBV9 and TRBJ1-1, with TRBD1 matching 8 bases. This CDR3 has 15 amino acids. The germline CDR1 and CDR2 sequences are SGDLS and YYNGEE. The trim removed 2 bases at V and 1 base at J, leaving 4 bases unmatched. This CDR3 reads CASSVRDRPNTEAFF. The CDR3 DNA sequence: TGTGCCAGCAGCGTTCGGGACAGGCCGAACACTGAAGCTTTCTTT.

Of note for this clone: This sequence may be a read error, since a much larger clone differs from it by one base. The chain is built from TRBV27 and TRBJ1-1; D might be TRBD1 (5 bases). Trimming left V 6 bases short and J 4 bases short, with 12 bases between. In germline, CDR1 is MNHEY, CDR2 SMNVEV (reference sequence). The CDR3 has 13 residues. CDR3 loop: CASRFGGGTEAFF. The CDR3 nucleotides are TGTGCCAGCAGGTTTGGGGGTGGCACTGAAGCTTTCTTT.

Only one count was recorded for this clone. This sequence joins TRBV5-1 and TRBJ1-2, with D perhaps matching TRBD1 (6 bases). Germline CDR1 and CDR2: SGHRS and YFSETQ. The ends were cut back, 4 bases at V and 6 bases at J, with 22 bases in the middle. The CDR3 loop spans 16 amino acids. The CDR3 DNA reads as TGCGCCAGCAGCCCGGCCAAACAGGGAGCTGCCCATGGCTACACCTTC. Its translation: CASSPAKQGAAHGYTF.

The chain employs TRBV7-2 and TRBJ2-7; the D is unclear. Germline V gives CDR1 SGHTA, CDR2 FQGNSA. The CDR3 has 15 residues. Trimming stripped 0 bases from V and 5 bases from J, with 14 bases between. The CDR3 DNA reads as TGTGCCAGCAGCTTAGCGGTAGGTTACAGAAACGAGCAGTACTTC. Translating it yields CASSLAVGYRNEQYF.

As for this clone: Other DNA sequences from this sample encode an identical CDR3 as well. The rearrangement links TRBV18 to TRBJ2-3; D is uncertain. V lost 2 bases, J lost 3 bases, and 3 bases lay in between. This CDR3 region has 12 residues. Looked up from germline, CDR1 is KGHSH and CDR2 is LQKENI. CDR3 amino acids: CASSPNTDTQYF. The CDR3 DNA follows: TGTGCCAGCTCACCAAATACAGATACGCAGTATTTT.

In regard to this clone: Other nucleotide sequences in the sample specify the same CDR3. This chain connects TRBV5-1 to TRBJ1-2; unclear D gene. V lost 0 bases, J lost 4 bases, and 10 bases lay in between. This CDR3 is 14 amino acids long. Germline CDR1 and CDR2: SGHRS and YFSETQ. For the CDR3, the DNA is TGCGCCAGCAGCTTGGAGGCGGGGATCTATGGCTACACCTTC. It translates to CASSLEAGIYGYTF.